This T cell receptor beta chain was identified in a study of Graves' ophthalmopathy and Graves' hyperthyroidism. Ophthalmopathy cases showed moderate-to-severe activity, scoring CAS ≥3 and NOSPECS ≥4, with duration under 3 months. Excluded: other autoimmune disease, uncontrolled infection, pregnancy or lactation. Using RNA transcripts, the TCR beta CDR3 regions were amplified. A first-round RT-PCR used HTBI primers, followed by a second-round multiplex PCR. TCRdb re-called the multiplex PCR reads with MiXCR, one entry per CDR3 protein. The top ten clones hold roughly 20% of a sample with approximately 50,000 distinct CDR3 sequences, less than 65% of them seen once. Germline V gene data show CDR1 as SGHTA and CDR2 as FQGTGA. The CDR3 is 16 amino acids. V gave up 5 bases and J gave up 3 bases, with 20 bases separating them. Points on this clonotype: In this CDR3 the conserved last residue, phenylalanine or tryptophan, is missing, so a read error is likely.

The sequence came from an adult man with Graves' ophthalmopathy. This chain connects TRBV7-3 to TRBJ2-7; D remains unclear. The sequenced sample consisted of peripheral blood. The CDR3 loop reads CASSPTLVIAHYEQYL. The CDR3 DNA reads TGTGCCAGCAGCCCCACCCTGGTAATAGCTCACTACGAGCAGTACCTC.